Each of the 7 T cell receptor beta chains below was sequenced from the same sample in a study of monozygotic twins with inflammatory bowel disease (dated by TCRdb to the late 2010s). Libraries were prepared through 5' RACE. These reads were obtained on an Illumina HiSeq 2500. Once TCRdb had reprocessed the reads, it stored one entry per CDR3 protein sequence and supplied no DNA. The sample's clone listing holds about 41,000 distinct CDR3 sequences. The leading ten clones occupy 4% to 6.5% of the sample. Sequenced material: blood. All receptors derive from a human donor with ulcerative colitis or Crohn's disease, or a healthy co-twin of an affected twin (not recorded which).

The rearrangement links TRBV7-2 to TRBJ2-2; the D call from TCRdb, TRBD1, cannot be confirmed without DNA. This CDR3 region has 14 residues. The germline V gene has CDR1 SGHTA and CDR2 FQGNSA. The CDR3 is CASSPDRVIGELFF. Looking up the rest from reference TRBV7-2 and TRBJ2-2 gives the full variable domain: GAGVSQSPSNKVTEKGKDVELRCDPISGHTALYWYRQSLGQGLEFLIYFQGNSAPDKSGLPSDRFSAERTGGSVSTLTIQRTQQEDSAVYLCASSPDRVIGELFFGEGSRLTVL.

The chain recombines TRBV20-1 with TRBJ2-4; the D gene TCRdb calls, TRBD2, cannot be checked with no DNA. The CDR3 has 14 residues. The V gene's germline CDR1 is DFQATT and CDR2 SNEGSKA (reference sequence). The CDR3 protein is CSARGTSAKNIQYF.

The CDR3 sequence is CASSFSTGGGYTF. The chain is built from TRBV5-1 and TRBJ1-2; TCRdb's D call of TRBD1 is untestable without DNA. This CDR3 comprises 13 residues. Germline values: CDR1 SGHRS, CDR2 YFSETQ.

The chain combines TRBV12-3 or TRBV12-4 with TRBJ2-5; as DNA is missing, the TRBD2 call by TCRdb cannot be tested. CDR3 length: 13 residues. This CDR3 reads CASSFATAWAQYF.

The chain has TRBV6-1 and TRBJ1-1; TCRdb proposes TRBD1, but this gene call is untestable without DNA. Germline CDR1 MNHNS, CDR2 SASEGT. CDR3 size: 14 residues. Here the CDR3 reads CASRPAGQNTEAFF.

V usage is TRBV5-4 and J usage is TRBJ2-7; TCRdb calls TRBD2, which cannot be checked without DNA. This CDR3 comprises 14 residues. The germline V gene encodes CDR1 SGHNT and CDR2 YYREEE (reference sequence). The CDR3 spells CASSLKGLSYEQYF. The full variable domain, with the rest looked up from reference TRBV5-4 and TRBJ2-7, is ETGVTQSPTHLIKTRGQQVTLRCSSQSGHNTVSWYQQALGQGPQFIFQYYREEENGRGNFPPRFSGLQFPNYSSELNVNALELDDSALYLCASSLKGLSYEQYFGPGTRLTVT.

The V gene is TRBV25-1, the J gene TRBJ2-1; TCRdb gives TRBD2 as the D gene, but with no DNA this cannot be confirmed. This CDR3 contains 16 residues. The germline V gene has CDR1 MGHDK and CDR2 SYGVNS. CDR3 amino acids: CASTPSRTSRYNEQFF.